This note documents a single T cell receptor (beta chain) sequence. The target antigen is unknown. The source of the sample is a study of graft-versus-host responses after intestinal transplantation. Study background: Transplantation in recipients was multivisceral, liver-intestinal, or isolated intestinal. Anti-thymocyte globulin served as induction for all recipients, who then took tacrolimus and steroids for about three years.

Points from the study as a whole: GvH clone levels peaked in circulation, and this peak was associated with early post-transplant HvG declines.

The method was immunoSEQ multiplex PCR; TCRdb's version includes in-frame clones alone and lacks a portion of them. The sample lists about 51,000 clones; around 89% were seen once. This CDR3 spans 11 amino acids. Germline V CDR1 and CDR2: SQVTM, ANQGSEA. With 4 bases removed from V and 6 bases from J, the gap between germline ends came to 9 bases. The specimen was unstimulated CD4+ T cells sorted from spleen or lymph node cells, collected before transplant. This sequence was found in a human donor who was the organ donor for an intestinal transplant. J is TRBJ1-2 and V is TRBV29-1; D gene uncertain. Written as DNA, the CDR3 is TGCAGCGTTGGCGGGGTGGATGGCTACACCTTC. Amino acid sequence: CSVGGVDGYTF. The variable domain in full, with the rest retrieved from reference TRBV29-1 and TRBJ1-2, is SAVISQKPSRDICQRGTSLTIQCQVDSQVTMMFWYRQQPGQSLTLIATANQGSEATYESGFVIDKFPISRPNLTFSTLTVSNMSPEDSSIYLCSVGGVDGYTFGSGTRLTVV.